This T cell receptor beta chain was found in a study of T cell responses to AZD1222 COVID-19 vaccine. Overall study findings and caveats: Among the donors, most were white British and more were female, and clonal diversity was possibly underestimated. The number of AZD1222 recipients seropositive at baseline was only six.

Assay used: immunoSEQ multiplex PCR; TCRdb lists only in-frame clones, some missing. The sample records 85,000 to 130,000 clones, roughly 90% being singletons. Trimming pared 10 bases from V and 7 bases from J, leaving 23 bases between. The CDR3 is made up of 14 amino acids. Germline V gene data show CDR1 as SNHLY and CDR2 as FYNNEI. About this clone itself: Its antigen is not identified.

The V gene is TRBV2, the J gene TRBJ2-7; D unclear. The sequence derives from an adult in good health. This specimen consisted of peripheral blood, obtained on day 0 of AZD1222 vaccination. Written as DNA, the CDR3 is TGTGCCACCCAAAGAACGGAGTTAAATAAGGAGCAGTACTTC. Translation gives CATQRTELNKEQYF.